This is a list of T cell receptor beta chains from one sample in a study of post-analysis software for immune sequencing data. TCRdb reanalysed the PCR reads using MiXCR and keeps one entry per CDR3 protein. The profile shows more than 450,000 distinct CDR3 sequences, approximately 31% of them singletons. Sequencing input: blood. All receptors derive from a girl aged 2-17 years with multiple sclerosis. Each CDR3 is given with its conserved first and last residue. Each record gives: clone size, V gene, J gene, D gene, CDR3 protein, CDR3 DNA. The D gene is left open where the match is weak. Rows give clone size only sometimes, using once, few, many, or a class for an expanded clone.

clone size: -; V gene: TRBV11-2; J gene: TRBJ1-2; D gene: -; CDR3 protein: CASSLGDKSNYGYTF; CDR3 DNA: TGTGCCAGCAGCTTAGGGGACAAATCTAACTATGGCTACACCTTC
clone size: -; V gene: TRBV20-1; J gene: TRBJ2-3; D gene: TRBD2; CDR3 protein: CRAGGSTDTQYF; CDR3 DNA: TGCAGAGCGGGGGGGAGCACAGATACGCAGTATTTT
clone size: -; V gene: TRBV6-2/TRBV6-3; J gene: TRBJ2-1; D gene: TRBD1; CDR3 protein: CATSGTGEYNEQFF; CDR3 DNA: TGTGCCACTTCCGGGACAGGAGAATACAATGAGCAGTTCTTC
clone size: few; V gene: TRBV3-1; J gene: TRBJ1-1; D gene: -; CDR3 protein: CASSQSNTEAFF; CDR3 DNA: TGTGCCAGCAGCCAGTCGAACACTGAAGCTTTCTTT
clone size: few; V gene: TRBV11-2; J gene: TRBJ1-4; D gene: -; CDR3 protein: CASSDPGQINEKLFF; CDR3 DNA: TGTGCCAGCAGCGACCCGGGACAAATTAATGAAAAACTGTTTTTT
clone size: -; V gene: TRBV20-1; J gene: TRBJ1-1; D gene: TRBD1; CDR3 protein: CSSETGSGTEAFF; CDR3 DNA: TGCAGTTCTGAGACAGGGTCGGGCACTGAAGCTTTCTTT
clone size: once; V gene: TRBV11-2; J gene: TRBJ2-1; D gene: TRBD1; CDR3 protein: CASSPGDRIDNEQFF; CDR3 DNA: TGTGCCAGCAGCCCAGGGGACAGAATAGACAATGAGCAGTTCTTC
clone size: few; V gene: TRBV7-2; J gene: TRBJ2-3; D gene: -; CDR3 protein: CASRPRADTQYF; CDR3 DNA: TGTGCCAGCAGGCCTCGGGCAGATACGCAGTATTTT
clone size: -; V gene: TRBV5-4; J gene: TRBJ2-3; D gene: -; CDR3 protein: CAGSLVQGRTDTQYF; CDR3 DNA: TGTGCCGGCAGCTTGGTACAGGGTCGCACAGATACGCAGTATTTT
clone size: -; V gene: TRBV7-3; J gene: TRBJ2-2; D gene: -; CDR3 protein: CASSIPGPFGTGELFF; CDR3 DNA: TGTGCCAGCAGCATCCCGGGCCCTTTTGGGACCGGGGAGCTGTTTTTT
clone size: -; V gene: TRBV11-2; J gene: TRBJ2-3; D gene: TRBD2; CDR3 protein: CASSSRLAGASTDTQYF; CDR3 DNA: TGTGCCAGCAGCTCCAGACTAGCGGGGGCCAGCACAGATACGCAGTATTTT